This T cell receptor (beta chain) is drawn from a study of T cell responses to AZD1222 COVID-19 vaccine. Findings and limits, study-wide: Among vaccine-associated CD4 TCRs, coverage spanned spike, with dominance at 160-218 and 743-854. Baseline seropositives among AZD1222 recipients totaled only five to seven. Spike-specific TCR repertoires showed rising breadth and depth after two AZD1222 doses.

This CDR3 contains 15 residues. Germline assignment: CDR1 LGHDT and CDR2 YNNKEL (reference sequence). V shed 3 bases and J shed 5 bases, with 14 bases lying between them. This clone was counted a single time. Its antigen remains unidentified. Assay: immunoSEQ multiplex PCR; the TCRdb copy retains only in-frame clones and omits some. The table shows 110,000 to 150,000 clones, with 85% to 90% occurring only once. The TCR originated in an adult in good health. The rearrangement uses TRBV3-1 (or the pseudogene TRBV3-2) and TRBJ2-1; no clear D. The material was peripheral blood, obtained on day 0 of AZD1222 vaccination. CDR3 nucleotide sequence: TGTGCCAGCAGCCACTCGGCCTCGATGGACAATGAGCAGTTCTTC. This codes for CASSHSASMDNEQFF.